This is a list of T cell receptor beta chains from one sample in a study of blood T cell repertoires in COVID-19. TCRdb's table, derived via immunoSEQ multiplex PCR, lists solely in-frame clones and lacks some. Of some 150,000 clones in the sample, about nine tenths were seen once. Material: peripheral blood. The receptors here all came from a man aged 45 to 65 with active COVID-19. The CDR3 runs from the conserved cysteine through the conserved F or W. A D gene is named only where the DNA matches it firmly. Clone size is given for some rows only: seen once, a few or many times, or a class if the clone is expanded.

d_call | j_call | v_call | clone_size | cdr3_aa | cdr3_nt
NA | TRBJ2-7 | TRBV21-1 | NA | CASSKVEEYFLRTGKEEKQYF | TGTGCCAGCAGCAAAGTGGAAGAATATTTTCTGAGGACAGGGAAGGAGGAGAAGCAGTACTTC
TRBD2 | TRBJ2-6 | TRBV5-1 | NA | CASSLAAGALSGANVLTF | TGCGCCAGCAGCTTGGCAGCGGGGGCACTCTCTGGGGCCAACGTCCTGACTTTC
NA | TRBJ2-5 | TRBV19 | NA | CASRLRAGQETQYF | TGTGCCAGTAGGCTACGAGCAGGTCAAGAGACCCAGTACTTC
NA | TRBJ2-2 | TRBV7-9 | NA | CASSPRRGRTGELFF | TGTGCCAGCAGCCCCCGAAGAGGGAGGACCGGGGAGCTGTTTTTT
NA | TRBJ1-6 | TRBV12-3/TRBV12-4 | NA | CASRFEFNSPLHF | TGTGCCAGCAGATTTGAGTTCAATTCACCCCTCCACTTT
NA | TRBJ1-2 | TRBV9 | NA | CASSDQGNGYTF | TGTGCCAGCAGCGACCAGGGTAATGGCTACACCTTC
TRBD1 | TRBJ1-4 | TRBV19 | NA | CASMDRGRTEKLFF | TGTGCCAGTATGGACAGGGGTAGAACGGAAAAACTGTTTTTT
TRBD2 | TRBJ2-1 | TRBV4-2 | NA | CASSQQYGTSGGVGNEQFF | TGTGCCAGCAGCCAACAGTACGGGACTAGCGGGGGGGTAGGGAATGAGCAGTTCTTC
NA | TRBJ1-1 | TRBV27 | NA | CASRSNWRDTEAFF | TGTGCCAGCAGGTCCAACTGGAGGGACACTGAAGCTTTCTTT
TRBD2 | TRBJ2-5 | TRBV7-2 | NA | CASSRNGGTETQYF | TGTGCCAGCAGCAGAAACGGGGGGACAGAGACCCAGTACTTC
TRBD1 | TRBJ1-5 | TRBV27 | NA | CASSLRGQGAHQPQHF | TGTGCCAGCAGTCTCCGGGGGCAGGGGGCACACCAGCCCCAGCATTTT
NA | TRBJ2-2 | TRBV7-9 | NA | CASSSPSAANTGELFF | TGTGCCAGCAGCTCCCCGAGCGCAGCGAACACCGGGGAGCTGTTTTTT
NA | TRBJ2-2 | TRBV5-5 | NA | CASGPLGSNTGELFF | TGTGCCAGCGGGCCCCTCGGATCGAACACCGGGGAGCTGTTTTTT
TRBD1 | TRBJ1-5 | TRBV3-1/TRBV3-2 | NA | CASSGQGFNQPQHF | TGTGCCAGCAGTGGACAGGGCTTCAATCAGCCCCAGCATTTT
NA | TRBJ2-3 | TRBV7-8 | once | CASSSRPSRPSPDTQYF | TGTGCCAGCAGCTCCCGCCCGTCACGTCCTAGCCCAGATACGCAGTATTTT
TRBD1 | TRBJ2-2 | TRBV7-2 | NA | CASSARQGAGTGELFF | TGTGCCAGCAGCGCTCGACAGGGGGCGGGCACCGGGGAGCTGTTTTTT
NA | TRBJ2-3 | TRBV30 | NA | CAWGAGTDTQYF | TGTGCCTGGGGCGCGGGCACAGATACGCAGTATTTT
TRBD1 | TRBJ2-7 | TRBV4-1 | NA | CASSQRDRGAYEQYF | TGCGCCAGCAGCCAACGGGACAGGGGGGCCTACGAGCAGTACTTC
TRBD2 | TRBJ2-7 | TRBV6-5 | NA | CATTPAGGSYEQYF | TGTGCCACCACTCCGGCGGGGGGGTCCTACGAGCAGTACTTC
TRBD2 | TRBJ2-5 | TRBV5-1 | NA | CASSFNELGTSGGRVTQYF | TGCGCCAGCAGCTTCAACGAACTCGGGACTAGCGGGGGTCGGGTGACCCAGTACTTC
TRBD1 | TRBJ2-6 | TRBV7-9 | NA | CASSGDSGANVLTF | TGTGCCAGCAGCGGGGACAGTGGGGCCAACGTCCTGACTTTC
NA | TRBJ2-2 | TRBV5-8 | few | CASRYQGQNTGELFF | TGTGCCAGCAGATATCAGGGACAGAACACCGGGGAGCTGTTTTTT
NA | TRBJ1-1 | TRBV5-1 | NA | CASSLDTGRTEAFF | TGCGCCAGCAGCTTGGATACGGGGAGGACTGAAGCTTTCTTT
NA | TRBJ1-1 | TRBV6-2/TRBV6-3 | NA | CASSYGRNGMVFF | TGTGCCAGCAGTTACGGTAGGAACGGGATGGTTTTCTTT
NA | TRBJ1-1 | TRBV15 | NA | CATSRGRSEAFF | TGTGCCACCAGCAGAGGTAGGAGTGAAGCTTTCTTT
TRBD2 | TRBJ2-2 | TRBV25-1 | NA | CASSDREGRGGFGELFF | TGTGCCAGCAGTGACCGTGAGGGCCGGGGGGGCTTCGGGGAGCTGTTTTTT
NA | TRBJ2-1 | TRBV12-3/TRBV12-4 | NA | CASSLRGTGEQFF | TGTGCCAGCAGTTTAAGGGGAACTGGTGAGCAGTTCTTC
TRBD1 | TRBJ2-1 | TRBV13 | NA | CASSGPGQGGYNEQFF | TGTGCCAGCAGCGGACCGGGACAGGGGGGCTACAATGAGCAGTTCTTC
NA | TRBJ1-4 | TRBV25-1 | NA | CASSSVSNEKLFF | TGTGCCAGCAGTTCTGTTTCTAATGAAAAACTGTTTTTT
NA | TRBJ1-2 | TRBV5-1 | NA | CASSLGDKNYGYTF | TGCGCCAGCAGCTTGGGGGACAAAAACTATGGCTACACCTTC
TRBD1 | TRBJ1-6 | TRBV5-5 | NA | CASSLAQGAQSYPPLHF | TGTGCCAGCAGCTTGGCTCAGGGGGCGCAGAGCTACCCACCCCTCCACTTT